This TCR beta chain emerged from a study of blood T cell repertoires in COVID-19. The assay was immunoSEQ multiplex PCR, and TCRdb's table has in-frame clones only and misses some. This table has 55,000 to 75,000 clones, about four fifths appearing once. Input material: peripheral blood. The clonotype originates from a man between 70 and 80 years old who had recovered from COVID-19.

CDR3 protein: CASSLGRSEQFF. The DNA for the CDR3 is TGTGCCAGCAGCTTAGGAAGGAGTGAGCAGTTCTTC. The chain carries TRBV7-8 and TRBJ2-1; D is unclear. CDR1 is SGHVS, CDR2 FQNEAQ, per germline. Trimming removed 1 base from V and 9 bases from J, with 7 bases in between. The CDR3 length is 12 residues. The full variable domain, completed using reference TRBV7-8 and TRBJ2-1, is GAGVSQSPRYKVAKRGQDVALRCDPISGHVSLFWYQQALGQGPEFLTYFQNEAQLDKSGLPSDRFFAERPEGSVSTLKIQRTQQEDSAVYLCASSLGRSEQFFGPGTRLTVL.